The next 5 T cell receptor beta chains were all read from a single sample in a study of blood T cell repertoires in COVID-19. Clones were sequenced by immunoSEQ multiplex PCR, and TCRdb holds only the in-frame ones, with some missing. The sample has about 140,000 clones; just under 90% are singletons. Sequenced material: peripheral blood. Receptors were obtained from a woman aged 80 or over with acute or convalescent COVID-19.

This clone was recorded once. CDR3 amino acids: CATSTTGLGPLHF. CDR3 nucleotides: TGTGCCACCAGCACTACAGGGCTAGGGCCCCTCCACTTT. V and J are TRBV15 and TRBJ1-6; maybe TRBD1 (6 bases). Germline assignment: CDR1 LNHNV and CDR2 YYDKDF (reference sequence). The CDR3 is 13 residues long. Trimming removed 4 bases from V and 13 bases from J, with 14 bases in between.

This clone was seen a few times. V gene TRBV7-2 combines with J gene TRBJ2-7; 8 nucleotides agree with TRBD1. This CDR3 is built from 17 residues. Germline CDR1 is SGHTA and CDR2 is FQGNSA. V trimming: 2 bases; J trimming: 4 bases; junction bases outside the gene matches: 13. This chain's CDR3 is CASSLREHRGDFYEQYF. Written as DNA, the CDR3 is TGTGCCAGCAGCTTACGTGAGCACAGGGGGGATTTTTACGAGCAGTACTTC.

V and J are TRBV24-1 and TRBJ1-2, with D perhaps matching TRBD1 (6 bases). With 4 bases removed from V and 4 bases from J, the gap between germline ends came to 6 bases. This CDR3 spans 12 amino acids. Germline V gene sequence: CDR1 KGHDR, CDR2 SFDVKD. The CDR3 DNA is TGTGCCACCAGTGAACAGGGCTATGGCTACACCTTC. Encoded protein: CATSEQGYGYTF.

The count of this clone is one. The CDR3 spells CASLITGSYGYTF. In DNA form, the CDR3 reads TGTGCCAGCCTTATAACGGGGTCCTATGGCTACACCTTC. The V gene is TRBV6-6, the J gene TRBJ1-2; D is unresolved. The CDR3 runs to 13 residues. With 8 bases removed from V and 4 bases from J, the gap between germline ends came to 14 bases. Germline V CDR1 and CDR2: MNHNY, SVGAGI (reference sequence).

Turning to this clone: The sample has other DNA sequences that encode this CDR3 too. This chain connects TRBV29-1 to TRBJ1-1, with 7 positions matching TRBD1. This CDR3 has 13 amino acids. Germline assignment: CDR1 SQVTM and CDR2 ANQGSEA. J lost 1 base, V lost 2 bases, and 1 base had no gene match. CDR3 DNA sequence: TGCAGCGTTGAAAGACAGGGGAACACTGAAGCTTTCTTT. Encoded protein: CSVERQGNTEAFF.